These 7 T cell receptor beta chains share one sample of origin, sequenced in a study of blood T cells in healthy people across ages. It was with a sample-barcoded 5' primer and a J-beta primer mix that a second PCR of about 6 to 12 cycles was run. TCRdb fed the 5' RACE reads into MiXCR, producing one record per CDR3 protein. In the table there are about 1,500,000 distinct CDR3 sequences, 42% of which are singletons. The sample consisted of blood. The source of these receptors is a woman aged 18-29 years in good health.

This clonotype has a handful of counts. The chain joins TRBV4-2 to TRBJ2-3, with D tentatively TRBD2 (6 bases). V lost 8 bases, J lost 1 base, and 16 bases lay in between. CDR3 size: 15 residues. Germline V gives CDR1 LGHNA, CDR2 YNFKEQ. CDR3 DNA sequence: TGTGCCAGCGGCTTCGGATTAGCGGGCACAGATACGCAGTATTTT. This gives the protein CASGFGLAGTDTQYF.

This chain links TRBV5-1 with TRBJ2-2; D is undetermined. The germline V gene encodes CDR1 SGHRS and CDR2 YFSETQ. V was cut by 0 bases and J by 5 bases, with 11 bases left in between. The CDR3 sequence is 15 residues long. CDR3 sequence reads: CASSLAVHGTGELFF. The DNA of the CDR3 is TGCGCCAGCAGCTTGGCTGTACACGGGACCGGGGAGCTGTTTTTT. Variable domain in full (rest from reference TRBV5-1 and TRBJ2-2): KAGVTQTPRYLIKTRGQQVTLSCSPISGHRSVSWYQQTPGQGLQFLFEYFSETQRNKGNFPGRFSGRQFSNSRSEMNVSTLELGDSALYLCASSLAVHGTGELFFGEGSRLTVL.

This clonotype was recorded a few times. The chain carries TRBV25-1 and TRBJ1-2; D uncertain. The V gene lost 2 bases and the J gene lost 7 bases, with 8 bases spanning the gap. From germline, CDR1 is MGHDK and CDR2 SYGVNS. The CDR3 loop spans 12 amino acids. The CDR3 spells CASSEGGFGYTF. The CDR3 DNA is TGTGCCAGCAGTGAAGGAGGGTTTGGCTACACCTTC.

This chain connects TRBV28 to TRBJ2-7; 7 positions agree with TRBD2. Germline V gene lookup returns CDR1 MDHEN and CDR2 SYDVKM. The ends lost 8 bases at V and 6 bases at J; junction bases unmatched: 10. The length of the CDR3 is 13 residues. The CDR3 spells CASGGVRPLEQYF. The CDR3 nucleotides read TGTGCCAGCGGGGGGGTGAGGCCCCTCGAGCAGTACTTC.

Only one count was recorded for this clonotype. Just one base apart from a much larger clone, this may be a read error. The chain combines TRBV29-1 with TRBJ2-5; 7 nucleotides align to TRBD2. V was pared by 7 bases and J by 2 bases, with 7 bases of the junction left unmatched. This CDR3 is 13 amino acids long. Germline CDR1 and CDR2: SQVTM and ANQGSEA. The CDR3 loop is CSALPAGQETQYF. CDR3 coding DNA: TGCAGCGCCCTACCAGCGGGGCAAGAGACCCAGTACTTC.

In regard to this clonotype: The CDR3 ends on some other residue instead of the conserved phenylalanine or tryptophan, so this is likely a read error. The V gene is TRBV5-5, the J gene TRBJ2-5; the D call may be TRBD1 or TRBD2 (5 bases each). The end of the DNA aligns better with TRBJ2-7, so the J call may be wrong. There are 16 residues in the CDR3. The germline gives CDR1 SGHKS, CDR2 YYEKEE (reference sequence). This CDR3 is CASSFATGTWPYEQYY. CDR3 DNA sequence: TGTGCCAGCAGCTTCGCCACCGGGACCTGGCCCTACGAGCAGTACTAC.

The chain couples TRBV6-5 to TRBJ2-7; the D is unclear. Trimming stripped 2 bases from V and 7 bases from J, with 9 bases between. CDR1 is MNHEY, CDR2 SVGAGI, per germline. The CDR3 is made up of 12 amino acids. The CDR3 loop reads CASSYGRAEQYF. As DNA, the CDR3 is TGTGCCAGCAGTTACGGACGGGCTGAGCAGTACTTC.